Listed here are 20 T cell receptor beta chains from one sample, sequenced in a study of T cell responses to AZD1222 COVID-19 vaccine. Data came from immunoSEQ multiplex PCR; TCRdb stores just in-frame clones and leaves some out. Of fewer than 110,000 clones in the sample, under 95% are singletons; the top ten hold less than 25%. The source material was peripheral blood, sampled on day 0 of AZD1222 vaccination. The receptor set was obtained from an adult in good health.

The V call is TRBV7-2, the J call TRBJ2-1; 11 bases fit TRBD2. This CDR3 has 16 residues. After removal of 5 bases from V and 2 bases from J, the junction contained 5 bases not matched to a gene. CDR1 is SGHTA and CDR2 is FQGNSA in the germline V gene. The CDR3 is CASSPPGLAAYNEQFF. CDR3 nucleotides: TGTGCCAGCAGCCCGCCGGGACTAGCGGCCTACAATGAGCAGTTCTTC.

The chain couples TRBV6-8 to TRBJ2-1, with 10 nucleotides matching TRBD2. V lost 6 bases, J lost 6 bases, and 14 bases stayed unmatched. The germline gives CDR1 MNHGY, CDR2 SAAAGT. This CDR3 is built from 17 residues. The CDR3 DNA sequence: TGTGCCAGCAGCCCTATCTACTCGGGGACTAGCGTCAATGAGCAGTTCTTC. It translates to CASSPIYSGTSVNEQFF.

The chain is built from TRBV6-1 and TRBJ1-1, with a tentative D call TRBD1 (6 bases). V lost 6 bases to trimming and J lost 5 bases, with 19 bases between them. CDR3 length: 15 residues. Per the germline V gene, CDR1 is MNHNS and CDR2 is SASEGT. The CDR3 nucleotides are TGTGCCAGCAGGGGTCGGGGGCAGATCCCTACTGAAGCTTTCTTT. It specifies CASRGRGQIPTEAFF.

This chain connects TRBV28 to TRBJ1-5; 8 bases are a match to TRBD1. This CDR3 has 16 amino acids. Germline loops: CDR1 MDHEN, CDR2 SYDVKM. J was trimmed by 7 bases and V by 5 bases; bases with no gene match: 13. The chain's CDR3 is CASSAGQGSDGQPQHF. The CDR3 bases are TGTGCCAGCAGTGCTGGACAGGGCTCGGACGGGCAGCCCCAGCATTTT.

The chain carries TRBV2 and TRBJ1-5; the D is unclear. The CDR3 extends over 15 amino acids. The germline V gene has CDR1 SNHLY and CDR2 FYNNEI. Trimming took off 4 bases at V and 3 bases at J, with 13 bases between the two ends. Here the CDR3 reads CASSVGTGSNQPQHF. The CDR3 DNA follows: TGTGCCAGCAGTGTAGGAACGGGTTCCAATCAGCCCCAGCATTTT.

The V gene is TRBV9, the J gene TRBJ2-1; D call uncertain. The V and J ends lost 2 bases and 5 bases respectively, with 5 bases between them. CDR3 length: 12 residues. Germline CDR1 is SGDLS and CDR2 is YYNGEE. The CDR3 loop is CASSVTDNEQFF. The CDR3 DNA is TGTGCCAGCAGCGTTACCGACAATGAGCAGTTCTTC.

This sequence joins TRBV6-5 and TRBJ1-1, with TRBD1 as a possible D gene (6 bases). The CDR3 contains 15 residues. V shed 0 bases and J shed 1 base, with 9 bases lying between them. CDR1 MNHEY and CDR2 SVGAGI come from the germline V gene. CDR3 DNA: TGTGCCAGCAGTTACTCCTCGACAGGGAACACTGAAGCTTTCTTT. Translating it yields CASSYSSTGNTEAFF.

The chain couples TRBV29-1 to TRBJ1-2; TRBD1 is a possible D gene (6 bases). Germline CDR1 is SQVTM and CDR2 is ANQGSEA. The V end was cut by 6 bases, the J end by 5 bases, with 16 bases between. The CDR3 covers 13 residues. The chain's CDR3 is CSVVTGLGYGYTF. Here the CDR3 DNA reads TGCAGCGTAGTTACAGGGCTCGGGTATGGCTACACCTTC.

V and J are TRBV5-1 and TRBJ1-1, with 9 bases that match TRBD1. Trimming removed 7 bases from V and 8 bases from J; junction bases left unmatched: 6. This CDR3 has 12 amino acids. The V gene's germline CDR1 is SGHRS and CDR2 YFSETQ. CDR3 bases: TGCGCCAGCGCCGGGACAGGGAGAGAAGCTTTCTTT. Translating gives CASAGTGREAFF.

This chain links TRBV7-2 with TRBJ1-5; 10 nucleotides match TRBD1. CDR1 is SGHTA, CDR2 FQGNSA, per germline. This CDR3 contains 15 residues. V shed 4 bases, J shed 4 bases, and the junction held 4 bases outside the gene matches. The CDR3 DNA follows: TGTGCCAGCAGCTGGGACAGGGGACGGAATCAGCCCCAGCATTTT. This gives the protein CASSWDRGRNQPQHF.

The chain recombines TRBV2 with TRBJ2-3; 13 nucleotides agree with TRBD2. This CDR3 comprises 15 residues. Trimming removed 6 bases from V and 4 bases from J; junction bases left unmatched: 4. Germline CDR1 SNHLY, CDR2 FYNNEI. CDR3 amino acids: CASSQLAGGSDTQYF. CDR3 sequence (DNA): TGTGCCAGCAGCCAACTAGCGGGGGGGTCAGATACGCAGTATTTT.

The genes are TRBV11-2 and TRBJ1-2; no firm D call. CDR3 length: 15 amino acids. Germline values: CDR1 SGHAT, CDR2 FQNNGV. Trimming took off 0 bases at V and 8 bases at J, with 16 bases between the two ends. For the CDR3, the DNA is TGTGCCAGCAGCTTAGATAGTCTTCTCAGAAGCGGCTACACCTTC. This gives the protein CASSLDSLLRSGYTF. The variable domain in full, completed from reference TRBV11-2 and TRBJ1-2, reads EAGVAQSPRYKIIEKRQSVAFWCNPISGHATLYWYQQILGQGPKLLIQFQNNGVVDDSQLPKDRFSAERLKGVDSTLKIQPAKLEDSAVYLCASSLDSLLRSGYTFGSGTRLTVV.

The chain has TRBV6-1 and TRBJ2-1; D unclear. Per the germline V gene, CDR1 is MNHNS and CDR2 is SASEGT. This CDR3 has 14 residues. The V gene lost 3 bases and the J gene lost 9 bases, with 15 bases spanning the gap. The CDR3 reads CASSDPPNTIEQFF. CDR3 DNA sequence: TGTGCCAGCAGTGACCCCCCCAATACAATTGAGCAGTTCTTC.

J is TRBJ2-5 and V is TRBV5-6; D remains unclear. CDR3 length equals 13 residues. The germline V gene encodes CDR1 SGHDT and CDR2 YYEEEE. Trimming left V 4 bases short and J 4 bases short, with 11 bases between. CDR3 sequence (DNA): TGTGCCAGCAGCGATGTCTCGAGAGAGACCCAGTACTTC. It codes for CASSDVSRETQYF. The full variable domain, rest sourced from reference TRBV5-6 and TRBJ2-5, is DAGVTQSPTHLIKTRGQQVTLRCSPKSGHDTVSWYQQALGQGPQFIFQYYEEEERQRGNFPDRFSGHQFPNYSSELNVNALLLGDSALYLCASSDVSRETQYFGPGTRLLVL.

The chain joins TRBV30 to TRBJ1-6; D remains ambiguous. Germline V gives CDR1 GTSNPN, CDR2 SVGIG (reference sequence). CDR3 length: 12 amino acids. With 4 bases removed from V and 5 bases from J, the gap between germline ends came to 6 bases. CDR3 nucleotides: TGTGCCTGGACAAGAGATAATTCACCCCTCCACTTT. Translating gives CAWTRDNSPLHF.

The chain carries TRBV10-3 and TRBJ2-1; the D gene could be TRBD1 or TRBD2 (6 bases each). The V and J ends lost 0 bases and 6 bases respectively, with 18 bases between them. CDR1 is ENHRY and CDR2 is SYGVKD in the germline V gene. The CDR3 covers 17 residues. CDR3 region: CAISESIGRRGGNEQFF. DNA for the CDR3: TGTGCCATCAGTGAGTCGATAGGGCGCAGGGGAGGCAATGAGCAGTTCTTC.

This sequence joins TRBV30 and TRBJ2-2, with 7 bases aligning to TRBD1. The V and J ends lost 4 bases and 5 bases, in that order; junction bases with no gene match: 4. In germline, CDR1 is GTSNPN, CDR2 SVGIG (reference sequence). The CDR3 sequence is 13 residues long. The CDR3 loop reads CAWKGAETGELFF. CDR3 DNA: TGTGCCTGGAAGGGGGCAGAAACCGGGGAGCTGTTTTTT.

The V call is TRBV9, the J call TRBJ1-3, with D possibly TRBD1 on 6 matching bases. Germline loops: CDR1 SGDLS, CDR2 YYNGEE. V was clipped by 4 bases and J by 4 bases, with 15 bases between them. CDR3 length: 15 residues. DNA for the CDR3: TGTGCCAGCAGCCTCCTGGACAGTTCGGGAAACACCATATATTTT. Amino acid sequence: CASSLLDSSGNTIYF.

CDR3 sequence (DNA): TGTGCCACCAGCAGAACCCGGGGGGCGAGCGGTTCACCCCTCCACTTT. It translates to CATSRTRGASGSPLHF. The chain employs TRBV15 and TRBJ1-6; D is perhaps TRBD1 (6 bases). Trimming left V 2 bases short and J 9 bases short, with 17 bases between. CDR3 length equals 16 residues. Germline V gene data show CDR1 as LNHNV and CDR2 as YYDKDF (reference sequence).

The rearrangement joins TRBV7-6 to TRBJ1-4; the D gene is possibly TRBD1 (5 bases). The V and J ends lost 5 bases and 5 bases respectively, with 21 bases between them. The CDR3 has 17 amino acids. Germline V gene data show CDR1 as SGHVS and CDR2 as FNYEAQ. This chain's CDR3 is CASSLRAPPGRNEKLFF. CDR3 bases: TGTGCCAGCAGCCTTAGAGCTCCCCCAGGGAGGAATGAAAAACTGTTTTTT.